The 22 T cell receptor beta chains below were found in one sample sequenced in a study of molecular identifiers for immune sequencing clone quantification. TCRdb recomputed calls from the PCR reads with MiXCR, one row per CDR3 protein. This table has some 590,000 distinct CDR3 sequences, 25% appearing once. Sequencing was carried out using naive CD8+ T cells from blood, with Jurkat cell RNA spiked in. Subset reported: FACS-sorted CD8+CD4-CCR7+CD45RA+ naive T cells. Every receptor here comes from a human donor in good health. Some libraries in this study had Jurkat cell RNA spiked in.

This clonotype was recorded at least ten times. The rearrangement links TRBV9 to TRBJ1-5, with 8 bases fitting TRBD1. V trimming: 3 bases; J trimming: 6 bases; junction bases outside the gene matches: 8. Per germline, CDR1 SGDLS and CDR2 YYNGEE. The CDR3 sequence is 15 residues long. CDR3 region: CASSAGQGNLQPQHF. The CDR3 DNA is TGTGCCAGCAGCGCCGGACAGGGCAATCTTCAGCCCCAGCATTTT.

As to this clonotype: A junction boundary mismatches the germline segment, possibly from a read error. This chain's CDR3 is CASSWVGAGGDEQFF. The CDR3 DNA follows: TGTGCCAGCAGCTGGGTCGGGGCAGGCGGAGATGAGCAGTTCTTC. The chain uses TRBV5-3 and TRBJ2-1; the D gene could be TRBD1 or TRBD2 (5 bases each). TRBV5-3 belongs to the ORF category, with a function that is uncertain. CDR3 length equals 15 residues.

This clonotype was seen many times. The chain couples TRBV23-1 to TRBJ2-3, with TRBD1 matching 10 bases. Being an ORF, TRBV23-1 has a function that is uncertain. This CDR3 has 18 amino acids. J lost 1 base, V lost 4 bases, and 11 bases had no gene match. The CDR3: CASSRQPRQGAGTDTQYF. The CDR3 coding sequence is TGCGCCAGCAGTCGCCAACCGAGACAGGGGGCCGGCACAGATACGCAGTATTTT.

The table lists this clonotype with many counts. This rearrangement joins TRBV28 to TRBJ2-6; D is perhaps TRBD1 (6 bases). The CDR3 runs 16 residues. Trimming removed 3 bases at V and 2 bases at J, with 11 bases between. The germline gives CDR1 MDHEN, CDR2 SYDVKM. CDR3 region: CASSFGRGAGANVLTF. The CDR3 DNA reads as TGTGCCAGCAGTTTTGGCAGGGGCGCTGGGGCCAACGTCCTGACTTTC.

This clonotype was detected ten times or more. J is TRBJ1-1 and V is TRBV7-9, with 9 bases fitting TRBD1. In germline, CDR1 is SEHNR, CDR2 FQNEAQ (reference sequence). Losses at the gene ends were 4 bases for V and 3 bases for J; bases not matched to a gene: 6. The CDR3 covers 15 residues. The CDR3 loop is CASSSIRQGDTEAFF. CDR3 bases: TGTGCCAGCAGCTCCATACGACAGGGGGACACTGAAGCTTTCTTT.

This clonotype was detected ten times or more. The chain recombines TRBV7-2 with TRBJ2-5; D possibly corresponds to TRBD2 (5 bases). V was pared by 5 bases and J by 2 bases, with 12 bases between. This CDR3 is 14 amino acids long. In germline, CDR1 is SGHTA, CDR2 FQGNSA. The CDR3 here is CASSAEGGQETQYF. CDR3 in DNA: TGTGCCAGCAGCGCAGAGGGTGGTCAAGAGACCCAGTACTTC.

A word on this clonotype: Its ends do not fully match the called genes, so a read error is possible. V is TRBV12-3 or TRBV12-4 and J is TRBJ2-5, with D tentatively TRBD1 (5 bases). The length of the CDR3 is 14 residues. CDR3 sequence reads: CASSLAPRVETQCF. The CDR3 coding sequence is TGTGCCAGCAGTTTGGCCCCCAGGGTGGAGACCCAGTGCTTC.

This clonotype was recorded a few times. CDR3 loop: CASSQDRWGTEAFF. For the CDR3, the DNA is TGCGCCAGCAGCCAAGATCGGTGGGGGACTGAAGCTTTCTTT. The chain carries TRBV4-3 and TRBJ1-1, with D perhaps TRBD1 (5 bases). There are 14 residues in the CDR3. Germline values: CDR1 LGHNA, CDR2 YSLEER. The ends were cut back, 0 bases at V and 5 bases at J, with 10 bases in the middle.

This clonotype was found many times. This chain joins TRBV7-6 and TRBJ1-1; the D is unclear. The CDR3 consists of 12 residues. With 2 bases removed from V and 8 bases from J, the gap between germline ends came to 9 bases. The germline CDR1 and CDR2 sequences are SGHVS and FNYEAQ. The CDR3 is CASSLLSDEAFF. The CDR3 DNA reads as TGTGCCAGCAGCTTATTGTCTGACGAAGCTTTCTTT.

This clonotype came up a few times. The chain has TRBV19 and TRBJ1-5; possible D gene TRBD1, 6 bases. This CDR3 is 14 amino acids long. Germline-derived CDR1 and CDR2 are LNHDA and SQIVND (reference sequence). With 3 bases removed from V and 2 bases from J, the gap between germline ends came to 8 bases. The CDR3 nucleotides read TGTGCCAGTAGTATGGACAGCGGCAATCAGCCCCAGCATTTT. Translation: CASSMDSGNQPQHF.

The CDR3 here is CASSLYSMGGTEAFF. The CDR3 bases are TGTGCCAGCAGCTTGTATAGTATGGGGGGCACTGAAGCTTTCTTT. This chain joins TRBV5-8 and TRBJ1-1; D possibly corresponds to TRBD1 (5 bases). Trimming removed 1 base at V and 4 bases at J, with 14 bases between. CDR1 and CDR2 (germline): SGHTS, YDEGEE. This CDR3 has 15 residues.

This clonotype was seen repeatedly, ten times or more. The chain carries TRBV4-3 and TRBJ2-4; maybe TRBD2 (6 bases). Germline V gene sequence: CDR1 LGHNA, CDR2 YSLEER. The V end lost 0 bases, the J end lost 5 bases, and 20 bases lay between the germline ends. This CDR3 is 18 amino acids long. The CDR3 sequence: CASSQEWGEGSSENIQYF. For the CDR3, the DNA is TGCGCCAGCAGCCAAGAGTGGGGGGAAGGGTCTTCGGAAAACATTCAGTACTTC.

The V and J genes are TRBV4-3 and TRBJ2-7, with D maybe TRBD2 (5 bases). Germline CDR1 reads LGHNA; CDR2 reads YSLEER. Trimming stripped 0 bases from V and 3 bases from J, with 15 bases between. The CDR3 has 16 amino acids. The DNA of the CDR3 is TGCGCCAGCAGCCAAGATTATAGCCCCCGGGACTACGAGCAGTACTTC. Translating gives CASSQDYSPRDYEQYF.

This clonotype was seen more than once but under ten times. This chain links TRBV15 with TRBJ2-5; D not certain. Trimming took off 0 bases at V and 0 bases at J, with 8 bases between the two ends. The CDR3 totals 15 residues. Germline V gene lookup returns CDR1 LNHNV and CDR2 YYDKDF (reference sequence). In nucleotides, the CDR3 is TGTGCCACCAGCAGAGATTGGGCAGACCAAGAGACCCAGTACTTC. Amino acid sequence: CATSRDWADQETQYF. Supplemented by reference TRBV15 and TRBJ2-5, the full variable domain reads DAMVIQNPRYQVTQFGKPVTLSCSQTLNHNVMYWYQQKSSQAPKLLFHYYDKDFNNEADTPDNFQSRRPNTSFCFLDIRSPGLGDTAMYLCATSRDWADQETQYFGPGTRLLVL.

The chain is built from TRBV30 and TRBJ2-5; the match to TRBD2 covers 7 bases. The V segment lost 2 bases and the J segment 3 bases; nucleotides outside the gene matches: 6. CDR1 and CDR2 from the germline V gene are GTSNPN and SVGIG (reference sequence). The CDR3 is made up of 14 amino acids. CDR3 in amino acids: CAWSSGLAEETQYF. CDR3 DNA: TGTGCCTGGAGTTCTGGCCTAGCGGAAGAGACCCAGTACTTC.

This sequence joins TRBV9 and TRBJ2-7, with D maybe TRBD1 (5 bases). This CDR3 spans 14 amino acids. Trimming removed 0 bases from V and 3 bases from J, with 10 bases in between. CDR1 SGDLS and CDR2 YYNGEE come from the germline V gene. The CDR3 region is CASSVAVGDYEQYF. The CDR3 bases are TGTGCCAGCAGCGTAGCAGTAGGGGACTACGAGCAGTACTTC.

This clonotype has only a few counts. CDR3 coding DNA: TGTGCCAGTATGGGGCCAGAAGCTTTCTTT. Its translation is CASMGPEAFF. The chain carries TRBV11-3 and TRBJ1-1; a possible D gene is TRBD1 (5 bases). Germline lookup yields CDR1 SGHNT and CDR2 YENEEA. The CDR3 sequence is 10 residues long. V dropped 9 bases and J dropped 8 bases, with 10 bases sitting between them.

Comment on this clonotype: A much larger clone differs from this one at a single base, so this may be a read error. J is TRBJ2-7 and V is TRBV10-3; D is possibly TRBD1 or TRBD2 (5 bases each). This CDR3 spans 16 amino acids. Germline V gene sequence: CDR1 ENHRY, CDR2 SYGVKD. CDR3 in DNA: TGTGCCACCAGTGAGGGTTACGGGGCGAAGTCCTACGAGCAGTACTTC. It is translated as CATSEGYGAKSYEQYF.

The sample holds many counts of this clonotype. The chain recombines TRBV4-3 with TRBJ2-3; D is ambiguous. The CDR3 covers 22 residues. Germline V lookup: CDR1 LGHNA, CDR2 YSLEER. V was clipped by 4 bases and J by 0 bases, with 32 bases between them. In DNA, the CDR3 is TGCGCCAGCAGCCCTTCTTTCCTACCTTTCGGGCAGACGCGAACTAGCACAGATACGCAGTATTTT. It encodes CASSPSFLPFGQTRTSTDTQYF.

This clonotype was observed at least ten times. The chain recombines TRBV29-1 with TRBJ2-7; 7 nucleotides align to TRBD1. Losses at the gene ends were 7 bases for V and 0 bases for J; bases not matched to a gene: 6. The CDR3 length is 13 residues. Germline CDR1 is SQVTM and CDR2 is ANQGSEA. Written as DNA, the CDR3 is TGCAGCGCTGTCCGGGACAGCTCCTACGAGCAGTACTTC. Translation: CSAVRDSSYEQYF.

This clonotype came up many times. The chain carries TRBV4-1 and TRBJ2-3; 14 nucleotides line up with TRBD2. The germline CDR1 and CDR2 sequences are MGHRA and YSYEKL. V shed 0 bases and J 5 bases; nucleotides not matched to a gene: 4. The CDR3 loop spans 17 amino acids. This chain's CDR3 is CASSQEGLAGVGDTQYF. As DNA, the CDR3 is TGCGCCAGCAGCCAAGAGGGACTAGCGGGAGTTGGAGATACGCAGTATTTT.

Here the CDR3 reads CASRVVVGPVGNEQFF. CDR3 bases: TGTGCCAGCAGAGTCGTAGTCGGGCCAGTTGGCAATGAGCAGTTCTTC. The V gene is TRBV27, the J gene TRBJ2-1; D is unresolved. The CDR3 sequence is 16 residues long. V lost 6 bases and J 6 bases, leaving 21 bases between the germline ends. Germline assignment: CDR1 MNHEY and CDR2 SMNVEV (reference sequence).